The following is a T cell receptor beta chain sequence with its context. The target antigen is unknown. The protocol was immunoSEQ multiplex PCR, while the TCRdb copy is restricted to in-frame clones and leaves out a portion. In the table there are 190,000 or so clones, roughly 84% of which are singletons. The entry originates in a study of cytomegalovirus exposure and HLA in healthy donors. From germline, CDR1 is SGHNT and CDR2 YENEEA. This CDR3 region has 16 residues. The ends were cut back, 1 base at V and 0 bases at J, with 12 bases in the middle. General study results and limits: It was reportedly the case that the classifier diagnosed cytomegalovirus status with high specificity and sensitivity.

The TCR comes from a woman aged 18-29 years in good health and CMV-seropositive. V is TRBV11-3 and J is TRBJ1-1, with a weak D call TRBD1 (5 bases). Sequenced material: PBMCs. The CDR3 sequence: CASSLGFREMNTEAFF. In DNA form, the CDR3 reads TGTGCCAGCAGCTTAGGGTTCAGGGAAATGAACACTGAAGCTTTCTTT.